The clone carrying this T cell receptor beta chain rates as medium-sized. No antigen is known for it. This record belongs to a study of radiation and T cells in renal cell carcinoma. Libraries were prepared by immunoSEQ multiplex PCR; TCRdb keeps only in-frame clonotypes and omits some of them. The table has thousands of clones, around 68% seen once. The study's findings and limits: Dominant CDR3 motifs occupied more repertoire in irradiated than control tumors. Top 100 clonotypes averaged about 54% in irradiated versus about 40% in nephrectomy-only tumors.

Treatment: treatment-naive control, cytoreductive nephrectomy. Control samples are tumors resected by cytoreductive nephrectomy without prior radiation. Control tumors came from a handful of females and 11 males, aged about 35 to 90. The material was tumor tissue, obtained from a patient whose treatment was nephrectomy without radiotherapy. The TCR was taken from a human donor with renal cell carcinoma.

CDR3 loop: CASSIGGNNEQFF. The CDR3 DNA sequence: TGTGCCAGTAGTATAGGGGGAAACAATGAGCAGTTCTTC. The chain employs TRBV19 and TRBJ2-1; no clear D gene. Deletions cut 1 base from V and 5 bases from J, with 6 bases between. The germline V gene has CDR1 LNHDA and CDR2 SQIVND (reference sequence). The CDR3 loop spans 13 amino acids.